A selection of T cell receptor beta chains follows, all from one sample in a study of beta chain features in type 1 diabetes. TCRdb keeps only in-frame clones here, not all; method: immunoSEQ multiplex PCR. The sample contains some 9,800 clones, about four fifths of which appear only once. The sample taken for sequencing was Tregs from blood. The receptors shown here come from a young woman in good health. The CDR3 runs from the conserved cysteine through the conserved F or W. The D gene is left open where the match is weak. The size of a clone is reported for some rows only, either as once, few or many, or as a class for expanded clones.

D	V	J	size	DNA	CDR3
-	TRBV9	TRBJ1-1	-	TGTGCCAGCAGCCCGAGCCGGGGGGCCTCTGAAGCTTTCTTT	CASSPSRGASEAFF
-	TRBV5-1	TRBJ2-6	-	TGCGCCAGCAGCCCTTTGTGGGGCGGGACAGCGAGCTCTGGGGCCAACGTCCTGACTTTC	CASSPLWGGTASSGANVLTF
TRBD2	TRBV14	TRBJ2-4	-	TGTGCCAGCAGCCCGGGACTAGCGGGAGGATGGGACAAAAACATTCAGTACTTC	CASSPGLAGGWDKNIQYF
-	TRBV9	TRBJ2-1	-	TGTGCCAGCAGCGCCGGTATATGGAGGGGCTCCTACAATGAGCAGTTCTTC	CASSAGIWRGSYNEQFF
TRBD2	TRBV7-2	TRBJ2-1	-	TGTGCCAGCAGCTTACTAACTAGCGGGAGGGAGGAGTTCTTC	CASSLLTSGREEFF
-	TRBV10-3	TRBJ1-2	-	TGTGCCATCAGCTGGGACACCTATGGCTACACCTTC	CAISWDTYGYTF
-	TRBV21-1	TRBJ2-5	-	TGTGCCAGCAGCAAACTGACTAGCGGGAGGTATCATCAAGAGACCCAGTACTTC	CASSKLTSGRYHQETQYF
TRBD2	TRBV7-2	TRBJ2-5	-	TGTGCCAGCAGCTTCGGTCTAGCGGGAGGCCAAGAGACCCAGTACTTC	CASSFGLAGGQETQYF
TRBD2	TRBV7-2	TRBJ2-2	-	TGTGCCATTAGCGGGAGGGTCGCCGGGGAGCTGTTTTTT	CAISGRVAGELFF
TRBD2	TRBV2	TRBJ2-1	-	TGTGCCAGCAGTGAAGCTCAGCGGGGGGGGTTCTTC	CASSEAQRGGFF
-	TRBV4-2	TRBJ2-5	-	TGTGCCAGCAGCGAGGGTATTGGGATGGGCAGCCAAGAGACCCAGTACTTC	CASSEGIGMGSQETQYF
-	TRBV4-2	TRBJ2-1	-	TGTGCCAGCAGCCAAGCTATAGGGGCGAGATACAATGAGCAGTTCTTC	CASSQAIGARYNEQFF
TRBD1	TRBV7-9	TRBJ1-4	-	TGTGCCAGCAGCTCGCGCCGGGACAGGAAAGAAAAACTGTTTTTT	CASSSRRDRKEKLFF
TRBD1	TRBV5-4	TRBJ1-2	few	TGTGCCAGCAGCCTCCCCGGGACAGCTAACTATGGCTACACCTTC	CASSLPGTANYGYTF
TRBD1	TRBV5-1	TRBJ2-3	-	TGCGCCAGCAGTGCCGGGACAGGGGGCACAGATACGCAGTATTTT	CASSAGTGGTDTQYF
-	TRBV6-1	TRBJ2-5	few	TGTGCCAGCAGTGAAGGACTGTTACAAGAGACCCAGTACTTC	CASSEGLLQETQYF
TRBD1	TRBV4-1	TRBJ1-1	-	TGCGCCAGCAGCCAAGGACAGGGGGCAAAAACTGAAGCTTTCTTT	CASSQGQGAKTEAFF
-	TRBV6-6	TRBJ2-2	-	TGTGCCAGCAGTTACTCTTGGGGGCCCGGGGAGCTGTTTTTT	CASSYSWGPGELFF
-	TRBV7-4	TRBJ1-6	-	TGTGCCAGCCCGTGGCGGGTTCATAATTCACCCCTCCACTTT	CASPWRVHNSPLHF
-	TRBV5-5	TRBJ2-5	once	TGTGCCAGCAGCTTCGGCCAAGAGACCCAGTACTTC	CASSFGQETQYF
-	TRBV11-2	TRBJ1-5	-	TGTGCCAGCAGCTTAGATCGGGTTACGGTGGGGAGGCCCCAGCATTTT	CASSLDRVTVGRPQHF
-	TRBV2	TRBJ2-3	-	TGTGCCAGCAAGAACCCCAGGACATCTAGCACAGATACGCAGTATTTT	CASKNPRTSSTDTQYF
-	TRBV6-1	TRBJ2-7	-	TGTGCCAGCAGTGCCCAACGGGCCTACGAGCAGTACTTC	CASSAQRAYEQYF
-	TRBV5-1	TRBJ1-3	-	TGCGCCAGCAGCCCCGGTGACACCATATATTTT	CASSPGDTIYF
-	TRBV18	TRBJ1-2	-	TGTGCCAGCTCACCACCCGAGGGCCGCTTCGGCTACACCTTC	CASSPPEGRFGYTF
TRBD1	TRBV30	TRBJ2-7	-	TGTGCCCGGGACAGTCCAAACGCGGACGAGCAGTACTTC	CARDSPNADEQYF
-	TRBV11-2	TRBJ1-6	few	TGTGCCAGCACTCATGGCCCGGGACAAAATTCACCCCTCCACTTT	CASTHGPGQNSPLHF
TRBD1	TRBV18	TRBJ1-1	-	TGTGCCAGCTCGCCGACAGGGGGCACTGAAGCTTTCTTT	CASSPTGGTEAFF
-	TRBV6-5	TRBJ2-1	-	TGTGCCAGCAGTTACGGCGGTGGCCCCCGGTACAATGAGCAGTTCTTC	CASSYGGGPRYNEQFF
-	TRBV5-4	TRBJ1-1	-	TGTGCCAGCAGCTTGCGCATATCGGGCACTGAAGCTTTCTTT	CASSLRISGTEAFF
-	TRBV4-1	TRBJ1-2	-	TGCGCCAGCAGCCAAGATCGAGGCTCTATTGGCTACACCTTC	CASSQDRGSIGYTF
-	TRBV7-2	TRBJ1-5	-	TGTGCCAGCAGCACAGGGACAACGTATAGCAATCAGCCCCAGCATTTT	CASSTGTTYSNQPQHF
-	TRBV5-8	TRBJ1-2	few	TGTGCCAGCAGCTTGCTCTATGGCTACACCTTC	CASSLLYGYTF